Listed below are T cell receptor beta chains from one sample, sequenced in a study of cytomegalovirus exposure and HLA in healthy donors. Libraries were prepared by immunoSEQ multiplex PCR; TCRdb keeps only in-frame clonotypes and omits some of them. Of approximately 150,000 clones listed, about 85% are singletons. Sequencing input: PBMCs. The source of these receptors is a man aged 30-40 years in good health and CMV-seropositive. CDR3s include the opening cysteine and the closing phenylalanine or tryptophan. A D gene is named only where the DNA matches it firmly. The size of a clone is reported for some rows only, either as once, few or many, or as a class for expanded clones.

size: -; V: TRBV2; J: TRBJ2-1; D: -; CDR3: CPRRDTHNEQFF; DNA: TGTCCCCGCCGGGACACTCACAATGAGCAGTTCTTC
size: -; V: TRBV11-3; J: TRBJ1-1; D: TRBD1; CDR3: CASSLSDRRKTEAFF; DNA: TGTGCCAGCAGCTTGTCGGACAGGAGGAAAACTGAAGCTTTCTTT
size: -; V: TRBV14; J: TRBJ2-3; D: TRBD1; CDR3: CASSPKDRVADTQYF; DNA: TGTGCCAGCAGCCCTAAGGACAGGGTGGCAGATACGCAGTATTTT
size: once; V: TRBV7-2; J: TRBJ1-1; D: TRBD1; CDR3: CASSLQGAGNTEAFF; DNA: TGTGCCAGCAGCCTACAGGGGGCGGGGAACACTGAAGCTTTCTTT
size: -; V: TRBV19; J: TRBJ1-1; D: TRBD1; CDR3: CASSPSGGLNTEAFF; DNA: TGTGCCAGTAGTCCCTCAGGGGGCTTGAACACTGAAGCTTTCTTT
size: -; V: TRBV7-9; J: TRBJ2-1; D: -; CDR3: CSSSLAPGYSYNEQFF; DNA: TGTTCCAGCAGCTTAGCCCCGGGATACTCCTACAATGAGCAGTTCTTC
size: few; V: TRBV14; J: TRBJ1-1; D: -; CDR3: CASSRNRRGEAFF; DNA: TGTGCCAGCAGTCGAAACAGGCGGGGGGAAGCTTTCTTT
size: -; V: TRBV5-1; J: TRBJ2-1; D: TRBD1; CDR3: CASSFQTGGRDEQFF; DNA: TGCGCCAGCAGCTTCCAAACAGGGGGCCGGGATGAGCAGTTCTTC
size: -; V: TRBV7-3; J: TRBJ1-2; D: TRBD1; CDR3: CASSATGVDYGYTF; DNA: TGTGCCAGCAGCGCTACAGGGGTCGACTATGGCTACACCTTC
size: once; V: TRBV4-3; J: TRBJ2-1; D: -; CDR3: CASSQDLAAPYNEQFF; DNA: TGCGCCAGCAGCCAAGATCTCGCGGCCCCCTACAATGAGCAGTTCTTC
size: once; V: TRBV4-3; J: TRBJ2-7; D: TRBD2; CDR3: CASSQGVSGRFYEQYF; DNA: TGCGCCAGCAGCCAAGGGGTGAGCGGGAGGTTCTACGAGCAGTACTTC
size: few; V: TRBV6-5; J: TRBJ1-5; D: TRBD1; CDR3: CASKDRGNQPQHF; DNA: TGTGCCAGCAAGGACAGGGGCAATCAGCCCCAGCATTTT
size: -; V: TRBV15; J: TRBJ2-3; D: -; CDR3: CATSRDYRSAQYF; DNA: TGTGCCACCAGCAGAGATTACAGGTCGGCGCAGTATTTT
size: -; V: TRBV11-2; J: TRBJ1-1; D: TRBD1; CDR3: CASSRAGQGGTEAFF; DNA: TGTGCCAGCAGCCGGGCCGGACAGGGGGGCACTGAAGCTTTCTTT
size: -; V: TRBV7-9; J: TRBJ2-3; D: -; CDR3: CASSSRQHSTDTQYF; DNA: TGTGCCAGCAGCTCGAGACAGCATAGCACAGATACGCAGTATTTT
size: -; V: TRBV27; J: TRBJ1-6; D: -; CDR3: CASSSPQYHSPLHF; DNA: TGTGCCAGCAGTTCCCCCCAGTACCATTCACCCCTCCACTTT
size: -; V: TRBV4-1; J: TRBJ1-2; D: TRBD1; CDR3: CASSQVPQGAHGYTF; DNA: TGCGCCAGCAGCCAAGTACCCCAGGGGGCCCATGGCTACACCTTC